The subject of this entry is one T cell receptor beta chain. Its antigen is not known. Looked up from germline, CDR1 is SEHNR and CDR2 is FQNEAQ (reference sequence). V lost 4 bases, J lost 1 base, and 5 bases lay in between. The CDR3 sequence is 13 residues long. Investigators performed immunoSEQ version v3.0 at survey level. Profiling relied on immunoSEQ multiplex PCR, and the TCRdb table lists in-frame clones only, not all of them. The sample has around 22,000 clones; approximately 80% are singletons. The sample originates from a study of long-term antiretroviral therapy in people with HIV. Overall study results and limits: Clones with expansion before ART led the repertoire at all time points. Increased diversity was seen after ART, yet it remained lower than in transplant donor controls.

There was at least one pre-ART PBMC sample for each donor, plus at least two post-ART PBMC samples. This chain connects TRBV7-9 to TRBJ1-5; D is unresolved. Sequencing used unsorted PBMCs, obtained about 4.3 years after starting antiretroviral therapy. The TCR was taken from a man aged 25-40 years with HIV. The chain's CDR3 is CASSSDSNQPQHF. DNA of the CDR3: TGTGCCAGCAGCTCTGACAGCAATCAGCCCCAGCATTTT.